This T cell receptor (beta chain) is from a study of a mutant IDH1 vaccine in newly diagnosed glioma. Study at large: Patients received eight vaccinations in weeks 1, 3, 5, 7, 11, 15, 19, 23.

As for time point: week 11, during vaccination. In the vaccine, a single dose held 300 ug of the mutant IDH1 20-mer peptide, along with topical imiquimod. Profiling relied on immunoSEQ multiplex PCR, and the TCRdb table lists in-frame clones only, not all of them. The sample holds about 60,000 clones, 65% to 85% seen once. As concerns this clone: Its cognate antigen is unknown.

Whole-study results and caveats: Apparently, pseudoprogression bore no relation to changes among the top peripheral T cell clonotypes.

This CDR3 comprises 20 residues. CDR1 and CDR2 from the germline V gene are MNHEY and SMNVEV (reference sequence). The trim removed 0 bases at V and 1 base at J, leaving 13 bases unmatched. This receptor was identified in a woman between 45 and 65 years old with glioma. The chain joins TRBV27 to TRBJ1-5; 9 bases align to TRBD1. The starting material was PBMCs, obtained from a glioma patient whose treatment included an IDH1 peptide vaccine. DNA of the CDR3: TGTGCCAGCAGTTTATCAAAACCGGGACAGGGCATTATAAGCAATCAGCCCCAGCATTTT. This encodes CASSLSKPGQGIISNQPQHF.